This TCR beta chain stems from a study of blood T cell repertoires in COVID-19 (TCRdb year 2020). About the full investigation: Collaborator samples came from the United States, Italy and Spain and covered acute and convalescent phases of COVID-19. The prospective study material was composed of cDNA or gDNA derived from T cells, B-cell-depleted T cells, or PBMCs. Deeply sampled blood TCRbeta repertoires from subjects exposed to, actively infected with, or recovered from COVID-19 were included in the dataset. A freely available public database, intended as a resource for researchers studying the immune response to SARS-CoV-2, is where the repertoires were released. The samples were drawn from the first 160 participants of the ongoing ImmuneRACE study and from some 1,300 subjects provided by 6 global collaborators. Sample metadata almost always included a de-identified subject ID, COVID-19 status, age in years and sex. HLA class I and class II types, where available, came from metadata supplied by the sample provider rather than from assay-based typing. Points the paper makes about the study in general: The amount of clinical and demographic metadata varied by source and participant and was provided uncurated.

This clone occurred a few times. The specificity of this receptor is unknown. Within one base of it there is no much larger clone, and no base qualities were kept. The collaborating institutions used their own protocols to collect whole blood in K2EDTA tubes. For TCRbeta analysis, collaborators shipped samples as frozen whole blood, isolated PBMCs, or DNA extracted from either of those sample types. The CDR3, from cysteine to phenylalanine, totals 12 residues. CDR3 DNA only is kept here, 36 bases in frame from base 1. V loses 6 bases of germline sequence and J loses 4 bases, and the interval between the two ends is 11 bases. The germline V gene gives CDR1 as SQVTM and CDR2 as ANQGSEA. TCRbeta CDR3 regions were amplified from genomic DNA using the immunoSEQ Assay, a bias-controlled multiplex PCR. Per the authors' processing: The number of nucleated cells in each sample was estimated by amplification of reference gene primers within the assay. Sequence reads were collapsed and filtered to measure the absolute abundance of every unique TCRbeta CDR3 rearrangement. For each sample, productive Simpson clonality was calculated as the square root of Simpson's diversity index across productive rearrangements. TCRdb stores this immuneACCESS table with in-frame sequences only. Part of the clones is absent; in the studies checked, under half of the shortfall reflects unresolved V genes, and no reason is known for the rest. V, J and clone size reflect that table, while D and trimming were determined from the DNA. This sample lists over 80,000 clones; approximately 86% were detected once. About 7% of the sample is held by the ten biggest clonotypes.

Material: peripheral blood. The rearranged segments are TRBV29-1 and TRBJ2-3; tentative D gene TRBD2, with 5 bases matching. The sequence came from a man aged 70 or older with acute or convalescent COVID-19. CDR3 reads: CSVPSEADTQYF. The sequenced DNA: TGCAGCGTCCCGTCGGAGGCAGATACGCAGTATTTT.